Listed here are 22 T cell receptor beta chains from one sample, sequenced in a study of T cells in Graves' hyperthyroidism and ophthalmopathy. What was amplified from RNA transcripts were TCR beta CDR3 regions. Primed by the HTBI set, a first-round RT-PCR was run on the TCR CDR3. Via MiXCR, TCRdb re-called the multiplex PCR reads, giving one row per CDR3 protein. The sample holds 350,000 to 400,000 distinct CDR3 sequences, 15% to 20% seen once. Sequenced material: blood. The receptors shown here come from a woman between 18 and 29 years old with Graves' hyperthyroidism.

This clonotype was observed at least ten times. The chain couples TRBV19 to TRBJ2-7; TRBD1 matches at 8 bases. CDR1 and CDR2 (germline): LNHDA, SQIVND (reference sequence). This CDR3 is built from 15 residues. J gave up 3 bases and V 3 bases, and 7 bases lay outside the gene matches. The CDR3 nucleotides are TGTGCCAGTAGTATGAGGACAGGGTCAAGCTACGAGCAGTACTTC. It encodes CASSMRTGSSYEQYF.

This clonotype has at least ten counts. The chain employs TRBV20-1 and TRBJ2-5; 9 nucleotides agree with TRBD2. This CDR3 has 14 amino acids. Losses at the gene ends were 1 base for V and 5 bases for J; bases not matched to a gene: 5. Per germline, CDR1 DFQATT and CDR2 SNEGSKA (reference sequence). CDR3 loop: CSARVAGDRETQYF. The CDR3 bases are TGCAGTGCTAGAGTAGCGGGAGATAGGGAGACCCAGTACTTC.

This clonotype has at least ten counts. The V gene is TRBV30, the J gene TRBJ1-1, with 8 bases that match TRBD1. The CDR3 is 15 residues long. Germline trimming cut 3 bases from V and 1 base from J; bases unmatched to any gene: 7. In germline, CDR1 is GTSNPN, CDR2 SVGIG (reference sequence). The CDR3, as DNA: TGTGCCTGGAGCCTGGCCGGGACAGGGAACACTGAAGCTTTCTTT. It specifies CAWSLAGTGNTEAFF.

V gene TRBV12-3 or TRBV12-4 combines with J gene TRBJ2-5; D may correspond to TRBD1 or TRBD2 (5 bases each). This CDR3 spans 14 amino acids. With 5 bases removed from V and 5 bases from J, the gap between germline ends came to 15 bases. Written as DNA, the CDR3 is TGTGCCAGCAGTCCCACGGGGCTGGGGGAGACCCAGTACTTC. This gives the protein CASSPTGLGETQYF.

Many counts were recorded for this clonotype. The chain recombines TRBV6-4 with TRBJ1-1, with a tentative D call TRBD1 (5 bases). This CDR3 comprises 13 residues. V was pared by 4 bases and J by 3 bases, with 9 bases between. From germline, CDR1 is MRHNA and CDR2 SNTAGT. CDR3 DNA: TGTGCCAGCAGTGGAGGGGAACACACTGAAGCTTTCTTT. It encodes CASSGGEHTEAFF.

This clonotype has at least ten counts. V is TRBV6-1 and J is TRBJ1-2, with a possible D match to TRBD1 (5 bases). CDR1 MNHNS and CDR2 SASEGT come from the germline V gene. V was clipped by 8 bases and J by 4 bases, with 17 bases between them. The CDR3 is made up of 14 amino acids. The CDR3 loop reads CASLDRAGGYGYTF. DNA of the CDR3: TGTGCCAGCTTGGATCGTGCTGGGGGCTATGGCTACACCTTC.

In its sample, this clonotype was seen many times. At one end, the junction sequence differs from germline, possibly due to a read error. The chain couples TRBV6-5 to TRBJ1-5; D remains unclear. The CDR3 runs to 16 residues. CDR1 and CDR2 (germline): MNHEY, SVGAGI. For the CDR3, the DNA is TGTGCCAGCAGTTATTTCGGGTTTAATAGCAATCAGCCCCAGCAATTT. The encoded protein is CASSYFGFNSNQPQQF.

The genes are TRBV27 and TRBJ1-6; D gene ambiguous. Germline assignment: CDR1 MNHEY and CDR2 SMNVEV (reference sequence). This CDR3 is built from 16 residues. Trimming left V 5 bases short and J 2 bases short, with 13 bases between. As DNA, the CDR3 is TGTGCCAGCAGTCCGTACGATTTTGCCTATAATTCACCCCTCCACTTT. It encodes CASSPYDFAYNSPLHF.

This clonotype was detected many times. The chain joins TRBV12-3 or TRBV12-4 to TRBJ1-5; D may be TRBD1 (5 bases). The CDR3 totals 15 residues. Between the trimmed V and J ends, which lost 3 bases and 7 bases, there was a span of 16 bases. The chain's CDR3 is CASSFTPGGGQPQHF. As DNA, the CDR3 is TGTGCCAGCAGTTTCACCCCCGGGGGAGGACAGCCCCAGCATTTT.

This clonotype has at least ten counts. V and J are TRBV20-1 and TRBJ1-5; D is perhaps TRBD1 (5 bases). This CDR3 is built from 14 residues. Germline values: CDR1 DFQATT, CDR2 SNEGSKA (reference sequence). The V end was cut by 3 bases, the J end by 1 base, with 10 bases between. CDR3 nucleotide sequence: TGCAGTGCTAGTATCCGGGACAGCAATCAGCCCCAGCATTTT. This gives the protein CSASIRDSNQPQHF.

The CDR3 sequence is CAWGDSSYEQYF. Written as DNA, the CDR3 is TGTGCCTGGGGGGACAGCTCCTACGAGCAGTACTTC. The V and J genes are TRBV30 and TRBJ2-7; 7 positions agree with TRBD1. The CDR3 length is 12 residues. In germline, CDR1 is GTSNPN, CDR2 SVGIG (reference sequence). V lost 5 bases to trimming and J lost 0 bases; unmatched junction nucleotides: 1.

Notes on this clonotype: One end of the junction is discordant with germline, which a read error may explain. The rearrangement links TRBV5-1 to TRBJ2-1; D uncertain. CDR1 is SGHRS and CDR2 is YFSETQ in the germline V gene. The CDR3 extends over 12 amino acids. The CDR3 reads CASSPSSVEKFF. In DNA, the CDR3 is TGCGCCAGCTCCCCCTCATCGGTTGAGAAGTTCTTC.

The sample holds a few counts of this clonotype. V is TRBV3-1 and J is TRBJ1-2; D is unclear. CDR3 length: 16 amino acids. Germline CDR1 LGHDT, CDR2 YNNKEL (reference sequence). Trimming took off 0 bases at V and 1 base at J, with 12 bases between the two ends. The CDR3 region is CASSQDDGGSNYGYTF. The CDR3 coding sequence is TGTGCCAGCAGCCAAGATGATGGAGGGAGTAACTATGGCTACACCTTC. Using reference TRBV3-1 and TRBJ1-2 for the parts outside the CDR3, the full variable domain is DTAVSQTPKYLVTQMGNDKSIKCEQNLGHDTMYWYKQDSKKFLKIMFSYNNKELIINETVPNRFSPKSPDKAHLNLHINSLELGDSAVYFCASSQDDGGSNYGYTFGSGTRLTVV.

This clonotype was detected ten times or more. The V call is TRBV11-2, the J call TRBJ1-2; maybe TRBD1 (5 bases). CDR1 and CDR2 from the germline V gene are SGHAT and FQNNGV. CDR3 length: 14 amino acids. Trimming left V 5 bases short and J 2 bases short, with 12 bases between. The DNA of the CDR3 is TGTGCCAGCAGCCAGGGCGGGCGGAACTATGGCTACACCTTC. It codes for CASSQGGRNYGYTF.

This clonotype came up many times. The CDR3 protein is CASSEGLAGDHLEQYF. CDR3 sequence (DNA): TGTGCCAGCAGTGAGGGACTAGCGGGGGACCACCTCGAGCAGTACTTC. The chain links TRBV12-3 or TRBV12-4 to TRBJ2-7, with 14 bases lining up with TRBD2. The CDR3 sequence is 16 residues long. V shed 5 bases and J 6 bases; nucleotides not matched to a gene: 9.

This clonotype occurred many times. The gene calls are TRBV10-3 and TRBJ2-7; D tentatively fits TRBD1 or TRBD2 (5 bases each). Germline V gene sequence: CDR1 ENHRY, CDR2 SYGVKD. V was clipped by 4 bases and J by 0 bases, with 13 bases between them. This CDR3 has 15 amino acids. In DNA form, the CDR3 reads TGTGCCATCAGTGCAGGGACGGGAAGCTCCTACGAGCAGTACTTC. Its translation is CAISAGTGSSYEQYF.

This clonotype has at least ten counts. CDR3 DNA: TGTGCCAGCAGCTGGGGTGGCACAGATACGCAGTATTTT. It translates to CASSWGGTDTQYF. J is TRBJ2-3 and V is TRBV11-2, with D uncertain. Germline CDR1 SGHAT, CDR2 FQNNGV. The CDR3 extends over 13 amino acids. Trimming took off 4 bases at V and 1 base at J, with 6 bases between the two ends.

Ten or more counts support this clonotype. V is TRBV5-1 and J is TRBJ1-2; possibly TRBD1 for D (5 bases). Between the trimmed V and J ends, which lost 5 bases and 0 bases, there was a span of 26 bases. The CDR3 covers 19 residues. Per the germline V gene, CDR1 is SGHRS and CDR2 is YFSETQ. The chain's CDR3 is CASSFASEDTSLTNYGYTF. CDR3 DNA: TGCGCCAGCAGTTTTGCTTCCGAGGACACGTCCCTGACTAACTATGGCTACACCTTC.

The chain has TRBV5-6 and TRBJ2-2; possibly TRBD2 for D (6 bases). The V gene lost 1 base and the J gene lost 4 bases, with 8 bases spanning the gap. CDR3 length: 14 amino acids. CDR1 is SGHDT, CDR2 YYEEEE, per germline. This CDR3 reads CASSLFGGTGELFF. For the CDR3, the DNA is TGTGCCAGCAGCTTGTTCGGGGGCACCGGGGAGCTGTTTTTT. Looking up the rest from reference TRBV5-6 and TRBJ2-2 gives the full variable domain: DAGVTQSPTHLIKTRGQQVTLRCSPKSGHDTVSWYQQALGQGPQFIFQYYEEEERQRGNFPDRFSGHQFPNYSSELNVNALLLGDSALYLCASSLFGGTGELFFGEGSRLTVL.

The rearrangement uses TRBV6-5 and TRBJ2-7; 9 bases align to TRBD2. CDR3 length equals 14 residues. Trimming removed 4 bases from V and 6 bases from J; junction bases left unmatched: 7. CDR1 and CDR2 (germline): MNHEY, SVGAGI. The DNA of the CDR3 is TGTGCCAGCAGTTTCCGACTAGCGGTCGCCGAGCAGTACTTC. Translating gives CASSFRLAVAEQYF.

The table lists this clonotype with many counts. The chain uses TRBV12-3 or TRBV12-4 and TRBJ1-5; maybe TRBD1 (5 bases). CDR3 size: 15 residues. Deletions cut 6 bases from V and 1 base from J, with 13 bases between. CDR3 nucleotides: TGTGCCAGCAGGGAGCAGACAGTCAGCAATCAGCCCCAGCATTTT. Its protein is CASREQTVSNQPQHF.

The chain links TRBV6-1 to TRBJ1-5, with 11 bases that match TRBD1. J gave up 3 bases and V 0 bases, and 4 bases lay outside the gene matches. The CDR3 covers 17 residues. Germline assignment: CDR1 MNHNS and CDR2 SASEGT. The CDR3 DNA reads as TGTGCCAGCAGTGAAGCCCGGACAGGGGGCAACAATCAGCCCCAGCATTTT. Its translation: CASSEARTGGNNQPQHF.